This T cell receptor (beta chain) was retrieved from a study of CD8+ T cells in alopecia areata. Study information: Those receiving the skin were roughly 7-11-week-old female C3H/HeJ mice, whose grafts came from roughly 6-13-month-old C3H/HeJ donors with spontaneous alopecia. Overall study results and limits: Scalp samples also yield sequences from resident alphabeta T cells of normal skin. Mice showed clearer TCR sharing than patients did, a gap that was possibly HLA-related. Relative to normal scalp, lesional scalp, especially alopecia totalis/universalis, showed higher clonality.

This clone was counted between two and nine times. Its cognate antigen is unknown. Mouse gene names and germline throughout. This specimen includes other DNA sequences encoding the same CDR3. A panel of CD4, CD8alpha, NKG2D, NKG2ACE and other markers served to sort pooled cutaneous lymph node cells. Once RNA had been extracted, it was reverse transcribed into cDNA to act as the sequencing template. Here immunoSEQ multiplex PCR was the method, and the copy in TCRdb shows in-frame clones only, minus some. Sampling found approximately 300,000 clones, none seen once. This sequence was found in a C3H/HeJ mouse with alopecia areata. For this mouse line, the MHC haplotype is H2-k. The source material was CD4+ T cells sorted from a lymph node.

This CDR3 reads CASSIVGGAETLYF. CDR3 DNA (partial): TGTGCCAGCAGTATAGTTGGGGGTGCAGAA. The chain has TRBV19 and TRBJ2-3; D might be TRBD2 (5 bases). From the germline J gene comes the end of the CDR3, since the read stops 4 residues before it. There are 14 residues in the CDR3. V was pared by 0 bases and J by 1 base, with 6 bases between. Germline CDR1 and CDR2: FNHDT and SITEND (reference sequence).